This TCR beta chain is from a study of T cell responses to AZD1222 COVID-19 vaccine. Notes on the study in general: Only 6 or 7 AZD1222 recipients tested seropositive at baseline.

Germline assignment: CDR1 GTSNPN and CDR2 SVGIG (reference sequence). Trimming stripped 3 bases from V and 4 bases from J, with 10 bases between. The CDR3 contains 13 residues. TCRdb's copy holds only in-frame clones and misses some; the assay was immunoSEQ multiplex PCR. This table has about 82,000 clones, around 82% appearing once. This clone was found a few times. The antigen remains unidentified. This TCR was recovered from an adult who received the AZD1222 COVID-19 vaccine. The J gene is TRBJ1-5, the V gene TRBV30, with D unresolved. The sample was peripheral blood, taken 28 days after the second AZD1222 dose. The CDR3 spells CAWRDDGNQPQHF. As DNA, the CDR3 is TGTGCCTGGAGAGACGACGGGAATCAGCCCCAGCATTTT.